The 10 T cell receptor beta chains presented below share a single source sample, sequenced in a study of shared clonotypes between healthy human individuals. This table comes from immunoSEQ multiplex PCR, and its TCRdb copy is limited to in-frame clones, with some not included. The sample comprises 2,500,000 or so clones, approximately 94% of which are singletons, and 0.36% rests with the top ten. Sequenced sample: naive CD4+ T cells from PBMCs. Subset noted: CD45RA+ positively selected. The source of these receptors is a man between 18 and 35 years old in good health. Some clones in this sample may be carry-over from other donors' samples.

The chain recombines TRBV30 with TRBJ1-3; TRBD1 matches 7 bases. CDR1 is GTSNPN and CDR2 is SVGIG in the germline V gene (reference sequence). V shed 1 base and J 0 bases; nucleotides not matched to a gene: 18. This CDR3 has 20 amino acids. This chain's CDR3 is CAWSGPGQSILAGSGNTIYF. The CDR3, as DNA: TGTGCCTGGAGTGGACCGGGACAGTCGATCCTGGCAGGCTCTGGAAACACCATATATTTT.

The chain recombines TRBV27 with TRBJ1-4; D not resolved. The V and J ends lost 5 bases and 0 bases respectively, with 16 bases between them. The CDR3 is made up of 17 amino acids. Germline V gives CDR1 MNHEY, CDR2 SMNVEV (reference sequence). CDR3 residues: CASSLFHSITTNEKLFF. CDR3 sequence (DNA): TGTGCCAGCAGTCTCTTCCACAGTATTACAACTAATGAAAAACTGTTTTTT.

The chain uses TRBV9 and TRBJ2-5, with TRBD2 identical over 7 bases. CDR1 is SGDLS, CDR2 YYNGEE, per germline. The CDR3 length is 14 residues. The V and J ends lost 2 bases and 2 bases, in that order; junction bases with no gene match: 3. CDR3 amino acids: CASSVWEGQETQYF. In DNA, the CDR3 is TGTGCCAGCAGCGTCTGGGAGGGACAAGAGACCCAGTACTTC.

This sequence joins TRBV28 and TRBJ2-5, with TRBD2 identical over 9 bases. The CDR3 length is 18 residues. Losses at the gene ends were 6 bases for V and 4 bases for J; bases not matched to a gene: 18. CDR1 is MDHEN and CDR2 is SYDVKM in the germline V gene. CDR3: CASSPWTSEPPAGETQYF. CDR3 coding DNA: TGTGCCAGCAGCCCCTGGACTAGCGAACCCCCCGCCGGAGAGACCCAGTACTTC.

The chain is built from TRBV7-9 and TRBJ2-5; no definite D call. The DNA end is more similar to TRBJ2-7, so the J call may be wrong. CDR1 and CDR2 (germline): SEHNR, FQNEAQ (reference sequence). The CDR3 consists of 17 residues. CDR3: CASSLSDRRLGSYEQYF. CDR3 DNA sequence: TGTGCCAGCAGCCTATCTGACCGTAGGCTGGGATCCTACGAGCAGTACTTC.

Here the CDR3 DNA reads TGTGCCAGCAGCTTCCCAGGGGAACCCGATACGCAGTATTTT. Translation: CASSFPGEPDTQYF. The V call is TRBV7-2, the J call TRBJ2-3, with D perhaps TRBD1 (6 bases). This CDR3 has 14 amino acids. Germline V lookup: CDR1 SGHTA, CDR2 FQGNSA. Between the trimmed V and J ends, which lost 3 bases and 6 bases, there was a span of 13 bases. The whole variable domain, remainder taken from reference TRBV7-2 and TRBJ2-3, is GAGVSQSPSNKVTEKGKDVELRCDPISGHTALYWYRQSLGQGLEFLIYFQGNSAPDKSGLPSDRFSAERTGGSVSTLTIQRTQQEDSAVYLCASSFPGEPDTQYFGPGTRLTVL.

This clone was observed a single time. The chain is built from TRBV27 and TRBJ2-1, with 8 bases fitting TRBD2. The V gene's germline CDR1 is MNHEY and CDR2 SMNVEV (reference sequence). The CDR3 extends over 17 amino acids. V lost 6 bases and J lost 0; bases outside the gene matches: 10. The CDR3 protein is CASSRPIAGSSYNEQFF. CDR3 sequence (DNA): TGTGCCAGCAGCCGACCTATAGCGGGAAGCTCCTACAATGAGCAGTTCTTC.

The chain links TRBV28 to TRBJ1-2, with D maybe TRBD1 (5 bases). Germline values: CDR1 MDHEN, CDR2 SYDVKM. The CDR3 extends over 13 amino acids. V lost 5 bases to trimming and J lost 4 bases, with 11 bases between them. In nucleotides, the CDR3 is TGTGCCAGCAGTGGGGGTCGGGGCTATGGCTACACCTTC. It is translated as CASSGGRGYGYTF.

The chain couples TRBV29-1 to TRBJ2-3, with D unclear. Per germline, CDR1 SQVTM and CDR2 ANQGSEA. V dropped 8 bases and J dropped 1 base, with 10 bases sitting between them. CDR3 length: 12 amino acids. The DNA for the CDR3 is TGCAGCAGCGCGGTCGGCACAGATACGCAGTATTTT. It codes for CSSAVGTDTQYF.

The CDR3 protein is CASSEPPGRYEQYF. The CDR3 DNA sequence: TGTGCCAGCAGTGAACCCCCGGGACGCTACGAGCAGTACTTC. The V gene is TRBV6-1, the J gene TRBJ2-7; D may correspond to TRBD1 or TRBD2 (5 bases each). V lost 2 bases to trimming and J lost 3 bases, with 11 bases between them. CDR1 MNHNS and CDR2 SASEGT come from the germline V gene. This CDR3 spans 14 amino acids.